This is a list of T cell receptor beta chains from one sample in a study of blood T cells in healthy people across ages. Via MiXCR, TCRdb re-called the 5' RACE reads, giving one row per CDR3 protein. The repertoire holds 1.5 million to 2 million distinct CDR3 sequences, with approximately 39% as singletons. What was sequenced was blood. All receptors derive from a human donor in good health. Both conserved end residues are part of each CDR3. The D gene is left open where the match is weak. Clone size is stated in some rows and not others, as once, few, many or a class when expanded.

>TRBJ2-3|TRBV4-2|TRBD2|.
CASSQGGRGAKSTDTQYF
TGTGCCAGCAGCCAAGGGGGGCGGGGGGCGAAGTCCACAGATACGCAGTATTTT
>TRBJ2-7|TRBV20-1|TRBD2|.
CSAMMGLAGTREQYF
TGCAGTGCTATGATGGGACTAGCGGGGACTCGCGAGCAGTACTTC
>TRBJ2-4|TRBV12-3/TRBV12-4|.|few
CASRITGTENIQYF
TGTGCCAGCAGAATCACCGGGACGGAAAACATTCAGTACTTC
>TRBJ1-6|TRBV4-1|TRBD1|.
CASSQADRRIYNSPLHF
TGCGCCAGCAGCCAAGCGGACAGGAGAATCTATAATTCACCCCTCCACTTT
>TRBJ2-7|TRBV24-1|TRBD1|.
CATSDGDSSSYEQYF
TGTGCCACCAGTGACGGGGACAGTAGCTCCTACGAGCAGTACTTC
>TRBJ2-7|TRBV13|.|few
CASSLGRVAYEQYF
TGTGCTAGCAGCTTAGGCAGGGTTGCCTACGAGCAGTACTTC
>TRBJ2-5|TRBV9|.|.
CASSAPAPGDQETQYF
TGTGCCAGCAGCGCCCCAGCTCCGGGGGACCAAGAGACCCAGTACTTC
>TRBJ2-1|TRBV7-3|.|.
CASSQRRGDNNEQFF
TGTGCCAGCAGCCAGAGGAGGGGGGATAACAATGAGCAGTTCTTC
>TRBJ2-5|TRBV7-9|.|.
CASSPGVEHYQETQYF
TGTGCCAGCAGCCCTGGGGTGGAGCATTACCAAGAGACCCAGTACTTC
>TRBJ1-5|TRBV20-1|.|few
CSARGSPWGNQPQHF
TGCAGTGCTAGAGGGTCCCCGTGGGGCAATCAGCCCCAGCATTTT
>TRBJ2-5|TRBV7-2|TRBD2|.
CASSLEGLAPPETQYF
TGTGCCAGCAGCTTAGAGGGACTAGCGCCCCCCGAGACCCAGTACTTC
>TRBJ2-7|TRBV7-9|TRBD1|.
CASSPRTGHSYEQYF
TGTGCCAGCAGCCCCCGGACAGGTCACTCCTACGAGCAGTACTTC
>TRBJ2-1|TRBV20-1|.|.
CSASKGASFTYNEQFF
TGCAGTGCTTCTAAAGGGGCTAGTTTCACCTACAATGAGCAGTTCTTC
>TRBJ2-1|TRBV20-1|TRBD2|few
CSAKSGLAYNEQFF
TGCAGTGCCAAGTCGGGACTAGCCTACAATGAGCAGTTCTTC
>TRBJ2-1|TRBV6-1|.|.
CASSEARAREQFF
TGTGCCAGCAGTGAAGCGAGGGCGAGGGAGCAGTTCTTC
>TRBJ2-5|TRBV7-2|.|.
CASSYTGLRAEQYF
TGTGCCAGCAGCTACACGGGACTCCGAGCGGAGCAGTACTTC
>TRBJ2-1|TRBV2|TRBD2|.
CASRRGLAGYNEQFF
TGTGCCAGCAGACGCGGACTAGCGGGGTACAATGAGCAGTTCTTC
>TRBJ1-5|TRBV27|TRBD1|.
CASSPGTGEYQPQHF
TGTGCCAGCAGTCCCGGGACAGGGGAATATCAGCCCCAGCATTTT
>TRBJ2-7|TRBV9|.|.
CASSVGQQETYEQYF
TGTGCCAGCAGCGTAGGACAGCAAGAAACCTACGAGCAGTACTTC
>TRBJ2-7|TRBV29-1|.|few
CNVGQSKVYEQYF
TGCAACGTTGGACAGTCCAAAGTCTACGAGCAGTACTTC
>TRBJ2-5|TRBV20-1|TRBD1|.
CSVDSGTGAVWTQYF
TGCAGTGTTGATTCCGGGACAGGGGCTGTTTGGACCCAGTACTTC
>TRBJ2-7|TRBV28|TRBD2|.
CASSPQRGFIIHYEQYF
TGTGCCAGCAGCCCCCAGCGGGGGTTCATTATACACTACGAGCAGTACTTC
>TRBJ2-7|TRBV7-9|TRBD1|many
CASSARQGYEQYF
TGTGCCAGCAGCGCCCGACAGGGCTACGAGCAGTACTTC
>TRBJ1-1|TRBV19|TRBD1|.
CASSIDLGLPGQSPFGAFF
TGTGCCAGTAGTATAGATCTTGGGTTGCCGGGACAGTCCCCTTTCGGAGCTTTCTTT
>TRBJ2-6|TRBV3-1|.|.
CASSHESGANVLTF
TGTGCCAGCAGCCACGAATCTGGGGCCAACGTCCTGACTTTC
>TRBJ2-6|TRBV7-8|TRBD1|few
CASSLPPQGAVGSGANVLTF
TGTGCCAGCAGCTTACCCCCTCAGGGGGCGGTAGGGTCTGGGGCCAACGTCCTGACTTTC
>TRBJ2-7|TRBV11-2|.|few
CASSFGHGGYEQYF
TGTGCCAGCAGCTTTGGTCATGGGGGTTACGAGCAGTACTTC
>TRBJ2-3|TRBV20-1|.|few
CSTLEGTDTQYF
TGCAGTACTTTAGAGGGGACAGATACGCAGTATTTT
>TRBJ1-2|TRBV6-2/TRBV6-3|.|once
CASSYSFDSNYGYTF
TGTGCCAGCAGTTATAGTTTCGACAGTAACTATGGCTACACCTTC
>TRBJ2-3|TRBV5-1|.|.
CASSRDGDTQYF
TGCGCCAGCAGCCGGGATGGGGATACGCAGTATTTT
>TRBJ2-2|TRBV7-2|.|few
CASSLVLAGELFF
TGTGCCAGCAGCTTAGTTCTCGCCGGGGAGCTGTTTTTT
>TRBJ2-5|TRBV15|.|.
CATSGGGDQETQYF
TGTGCCACCAGCGGAGGAGGGGACCAAGAGACCCAGTACTTC
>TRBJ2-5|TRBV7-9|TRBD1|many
CASSSRTGGETQYF
TGTGCCAGCAGCTCACGGACAGGGGGAGAGACCCAGTACTTC
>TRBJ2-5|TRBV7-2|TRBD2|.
CASSSAIPGTSGGPEGTQYF
TGTGCCAGCAGCTCCGCGATTCCCGGGACTAGCGGGGGCCCGGAAGGGACCCAGTACTTC
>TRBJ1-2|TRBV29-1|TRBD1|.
CSVEDPGQGKGYTF
TGCAGCGTTGAAGACCCCGGACAGGGAAAAGGCTACACCTTC
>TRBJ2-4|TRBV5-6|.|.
CASSFPDRAYVQYF
TGTGCCAGCAGCTTCCCGGACCGAGCCTACGTGCAGTACTTC
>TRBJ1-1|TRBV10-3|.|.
CAIRVDNTEAFF
TGTGCCATCCGGGTGGACAACACTGAAGCTTTCTTT
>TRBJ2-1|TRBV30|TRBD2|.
CAWSELAGWDEQFF
TGTGCCTGGAGCGAGTTAGCGGGGTGGGATGAGCAGTTCTTC
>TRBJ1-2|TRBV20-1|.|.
CSASTWARNYGYTF
TGCAGTGCTAGTACTTGGGCCAGAAACTATGGCTACACCTTC
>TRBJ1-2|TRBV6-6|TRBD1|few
CASSYSGTGTANYGYTF
TGTGCCAGCAGTTATTCCGGGACAGGGACGGCTAACTATGGCTACACCTTC
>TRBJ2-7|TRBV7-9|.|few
CASRGQRSYEQYF
TGTGCCAGCAGAGGCCAGCGCTCCTACGAGCAGTACTTC
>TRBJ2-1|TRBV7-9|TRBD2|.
CASSGRGTSGNNEQFF
TGTGCCAGCAGCGGGAGAGGGACTAGCGGCAACAATGAGCAGTTCTTC
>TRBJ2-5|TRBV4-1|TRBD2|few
CASSQEFPGGETQYF
TGCGCCAGCAGCCAAGAATTTCCCGGGGGGGAGACCCAGTACTTC
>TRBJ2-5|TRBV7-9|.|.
CASRAFLGGPNKQETQYF
TGTGCCAGCAGGGCGTTCCTCGGGGGGCCAAACAAACAAGAGACCCAGTACTTC
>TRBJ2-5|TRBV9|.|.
CASSVSGAEETQYF
TGTGCCAGCAGCGTTTCGGGCGCCGAAGAGACCCAGTACTTC
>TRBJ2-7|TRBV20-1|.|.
CSALHWGGLAGEQYF
TGCAGTGCCCTGCATTGGGGCGGCCTCGCGGGGGAGCAGTACTTC
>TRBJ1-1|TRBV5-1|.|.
CASSLSSETANTEAFF
TGCGCCAGCAGCTTGAGTTCCGAAACAGCAAACACTGAAGCTTTCTTT
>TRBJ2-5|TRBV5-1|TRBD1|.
CASSLEVSGGLETQYF
TGCGCCAGCAGCTTGGAAGTGTCAGGGGGCCTGGAGACCCAGTACTTC
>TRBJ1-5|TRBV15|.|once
CATSRDKLYSNQPQHF
TGTGCCACCAGCAGAGATAAACTATATAGCAATCAGCCCCAGCATTTT
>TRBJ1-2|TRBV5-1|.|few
CASSLEGGGLYGYTF
TGCGCCAGCAGCTTGGAGGGGGGCGGCCTCTATGGCTACACCTTC
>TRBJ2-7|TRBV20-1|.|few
CSARKRRTNYEQYF
TGCAGTGCTAGGAAGCGCCGGACCAACTACGAGCAGTACTTC
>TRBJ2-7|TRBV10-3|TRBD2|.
CAITRLAGANEQYF
TGTGCCATCACGAGGCTAGCGGGGGCAAACGAGCAGTACTTC
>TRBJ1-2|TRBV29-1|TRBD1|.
CSVETGQVYGYTF
TGCAGCGTTGAAACAGGACAGGTCTATGGCTACACCTTC
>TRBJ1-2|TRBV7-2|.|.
CASSRSANYGYTF
TGTGCCAGCAGCCGTTCAGCAAACTATGGCTACACCTTC
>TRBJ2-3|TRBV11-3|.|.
CASSSELVAGAEYF
TGTGCCAGCAGCTCAGAATTGGTTGCGGGGGCAGAGTATTTT
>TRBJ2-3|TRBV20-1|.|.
CSALIIASAQYF
TGCAGTGCTCTCATCATAGCGTCCGCGCAGTATTTT
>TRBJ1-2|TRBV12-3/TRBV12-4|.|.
CASSLASGLGYTF
TGTGCCAGCAGTTTAGCCTCAGGGTTGGGCTACACCTTC
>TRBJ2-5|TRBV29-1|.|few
CSVEISNVQETQYF
TGCAGCGTTGAAATTAGCAACGTCCAAGAGACCCAGTACTTC